This T cell receptor beta chain was recovered during a study of siplizumab effects on memory and regulatory T cells. On this clone: Its antigen is not known.

The assay was immunoSEQ multiplex PCR, and TCRdb's table has in-frame clones only and misses some. Of roughly 100,000 clones listed, around 90% are singletons. Study-wide results and caveats: Unstimulated subsets accounted for the mapping of only a minor share of the clones that were alloreactive. Versus 25% to 30% in controls, the mappable alloreactive CD4+ clones averaged approximately 64% Treg-derived with siplizumab. The alloresponse seemed to draw substantially on naive T cells, which appeared more diverse than memory cells.

Trimming shortened V by 5 bases and J by 4 bases, and 17 bases separated the two germline ends. CDR1 and CDR2 from the germline V gene are LNHDA and SQIVND (reference sequence). This CDR3 has 15 amino acids. The chain couples TRBV19 to TRBJ2-5, with D perhaps matching TRBD2 (5 bases). The sequence was collected from a human donor in good health. The material sequenced was non-Treg CD4+ T cells sorted from blood. Written as DNA, the CDR3 is TGTGCCAGTAGTCCTTCCAGCGGAGGCGCAGAGACCCAGTACTTC. It is translated as CASSPSSGGAETQYF.